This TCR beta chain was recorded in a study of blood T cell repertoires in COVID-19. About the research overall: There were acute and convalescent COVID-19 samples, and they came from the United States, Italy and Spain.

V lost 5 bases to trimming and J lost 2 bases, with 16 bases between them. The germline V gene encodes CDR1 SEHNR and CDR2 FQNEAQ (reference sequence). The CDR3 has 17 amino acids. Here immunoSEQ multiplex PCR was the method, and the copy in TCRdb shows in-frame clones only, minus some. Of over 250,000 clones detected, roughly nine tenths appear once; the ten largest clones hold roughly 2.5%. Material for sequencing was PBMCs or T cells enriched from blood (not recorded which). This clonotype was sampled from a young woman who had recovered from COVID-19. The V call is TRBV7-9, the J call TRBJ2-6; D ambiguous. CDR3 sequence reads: CASSAHLPIAGANVLTF. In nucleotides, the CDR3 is TGTGCCAGCAGCGCCCACCTTCCTATAGCTGGGGCCAACGTCCTGACTTTC. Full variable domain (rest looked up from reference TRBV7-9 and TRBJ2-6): DTGVSQNPRHKITKRGQNVTFRCDPISEHNRLYWYRQTLGQGPEFLTYFQNEAQLEKSRLLSDRFSAERPKGSFSTLEIQRTEQGDSAMYLCASSAHLPIAGANVLTFGAGSRLTVL.